This is a list of T cell receptor beta chains from one sample in a study of T-cell reconstitution after alpha-beta-depleted transplantation in children. TCRdb called the PCR reads again in MiXCR, with one record for every CDR3 protein. The top ten clones hold 28% of a sample with about 900,000 distinct CDR3 sequences, about 29% of them seen once. Sequences were derived from PBMCs, mostly from graft donor cells, sampled 360 days after TCRalphabeta/CD19-depleted stem cell transplant. All receptors come from a boy less than two years old who had a stem cell transplant for SCID, so the T cells may come from the graft donor. CDR3s include the opening cysteine and the closing phenylalanine or tryptophan. The order of the fields is V gene, clone size, J gene, D gene, CDR3 protein, CDR3 DNA. The D gene is left open where the match is weak. Not all rows give a size; the values are once, few, many and, for expanded clones, a class.

TRBV18	-	TRBJ2-5	-	CASSLFEGKSQETQYF	TGTGCCAGCTCACTATTCGAGGGGAAAAGCCAAGAGACCCAGTACTTC
TRBV3-1	-	TRBJ1-1	TRBD1	CASSPRGGTINTEAFF	TGTGCCAGCAGCCCCAGGGGGGGAACTATCAACACTGAAGCTTTCTTT
TRBV12-3/TRBV12-4	-	TRBJ2-5	-	CASSLDHEGRETQYF	TGTGCCAGCAGTTTAGACCATGAGGGGCGAGAGACCCAGTACTTC
TRBV7-9	few	TRBJ2-7	TRBD1	CASSSTGEGDEQYF	TGTGCCAGCAGCTCCACAGGGGAAGGCGACGAGCAGTACTTC
TRBV6-5	-	TRBJ2-1	-	CASSYAGLYNEQFF	TGTGCCAGCAGTTACGCGGGACTTTACAATGAGCAGTTCTTC
TRBV10-3	-	TRBJ1-2	TRBD1	CAISGTGFGYTF	TGTGCCATCAGTGGGACAGGTTTTGGCTACACCTTC
TRBV20-1	-	TRBJ1-6	TRBD1	CSARSTGDLYNSPLHF	TGCAGTGCTAGATCGACAGGGGACCTTTATAATTCACCCCTCCACTTT
TRBV5-1	-	TRBJ2-5	-	CASSTKGVQETQYF	TGCGCCAGCAGCACCAAGGGAGTCCAAGAGACCCAGTACTTC
TRBV5-1	-	TRBJ2-5	-	CASSLAQGGWETQYF	TGCGCCAGCAGCTTGGCCCAAGGAGGGTGGGAGACCCAGTACTTC
TRBV12-3/TRBV12-4	-	TRBJ2-1	-	CASSSPGAGAGYNEQFF	TGTGCCAGCAGTTCCCCCGGGGCGGGGGCAGGCTACAATGAGCAGTTCTTC
TRBV28	few	TRBJ2-3	-	CASSPWGRSTDTQYF	TGTGCCAGCTCCCCATGGGGCAGAAGCACAGATACGCAGTATTTT
TRBV5-4	many	TRBJ2-2	-	CASSLVGGSGELFF	TGTGCCAGCAGCTTGGTTGGGGGGTCCGGGGAGCTGTTTTTT
TRBV25-1	few	TRBJ1-4	TRBD1	CASSTPGTGFKLFF	TGTGCCAGCAGTACACCCGGGACAGGTTTCAAGCTGTTTTTT
TRBV12-3/TRBV12-4	many	TRBJ1-6	TRBD1	CASSWGQGSSPLHF	TGTGCCAGCAGTTGGGGACAGGGAAGTTCACCCCTCCACTTT